Listed here are 2 T cell receptor beta chains from one sample, sequenced in a study of blood T cell repertoires in COVID-19. Libraries were prepared by immunoSEQ multiplex PCR; TCRdb keeps only in-frame clonotypes and omits some of them. Of around 250,000 clones listed, 80% to 85% are singletons. The sequenced sample was peripheral blood. These receptors came from a man between 45 and 60 years old with active or convalescent COVID-19.

The V and J genes are TRBV7-3 and TRBJ2-1; 7 nucleotides line up with TRBD2. The CDR3 consists of 15 residues. The ends lost 1 base at V and 3 bases at J; junction bases unmatched: 3. Germline V gene sequence: CDR1 SGHTA, CDR2 FQGTGA. CDR3 residues: CASSLMGGIYNEQFF. CDR3 DNA: TGTGCCAGCAGCTTAATGGGGGGGATCTACAATGAGCAGTTCTTC.

This clone was detected only once. This chain connects TRBV6-5 to TRBJ1-6; no firm D call. The CDR3 extends over 14 amino acids. The germline CDR1 and CDR2 sequences are MNHEY and SVGAGI. The V end lost 1 base, the J end lost 3 bases, and 4 bases lay between the germline ends. The chain's CDR3 is CASSYYIYNSPLHF. The CDR3 DNA sequence: TGTGCCAGCAGTTACTACATCTATAATTCACCCCTCCACTTT.